This note documents a single TCR beta chain sequence. This CDR3 comprises 13 residues. Trimming cost V 6 bases and J 8 bases, with 16 bases left between them. Germline V gene lookup returns CDR1 MDHEN and CDR2 SYDVKM. Data came from immunoSEQ multiplex PCR; TCRdb stores just in-frame clones and leaves some out. The sample records some 250,000 clones, over 75% being singletons. These data come from a study of control samples from healthy donors and cancer patients. The chain carries TRBV28 and TRBJ1-2, with a weak D call TRBD1 (5 bases). Material for sequencing was PBMCs. The sequence was obtained from a woman aged 60-75 years with lung cancer. CDR3 sequence: CASRHLSGEGYTF. The CDR3 nucleotides read TGTGCCAGCAGACACCTCTCGGGGGAGGGCTACACCTTC.